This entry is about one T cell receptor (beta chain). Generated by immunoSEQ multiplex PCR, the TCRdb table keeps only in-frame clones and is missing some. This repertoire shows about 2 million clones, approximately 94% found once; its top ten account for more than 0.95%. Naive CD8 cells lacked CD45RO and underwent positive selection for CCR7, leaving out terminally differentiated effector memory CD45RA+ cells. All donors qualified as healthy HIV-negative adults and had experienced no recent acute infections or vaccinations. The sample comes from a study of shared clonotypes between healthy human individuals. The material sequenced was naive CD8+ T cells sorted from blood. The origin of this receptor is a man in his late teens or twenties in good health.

DNA for the CDR3: TGTGCCAGCAGCTCCGAGGTCAGCTCCTACGAGCAGTACTTC. Translation gives CASSSEVSSYEQYF. The V call is TRBV5-5, the J call TRBJ2-7; D not certain. The V gene's germline CDR1 is SGHKS and CDR2 YYEKEE (reference sequence). The V and J ends lost 3 bases and 0 bases respectively, with 10 bases between them. The CDR3 spans 14 residues.